The clone carrying this T cell receptor beta chain was counted many times. The antigen remains undetermined. These data come from a study of blood T cells in healthy people across ages. Study results and limitations: Unknown CMV status may confound age-related changes in expanded clones. Roughly linear age-related decline in beta diversity appeared, significant by age approximately 43.

Trimming stripped 1 base from V and 4 bases from J, with 8 bases between. Germline values: CDR1 SGHTA, CDR2 FQGNSA. The CDR3 spans 15 residues. Each donor was a healthy Caucasian individual from Russia, aged about 6 to 90. Next came a second PCR, run for about 7 to 12 cycles, which used a sample-barcoded 5' primer along with a J-beta primer mix. Unique molecular identifiers of 12 random nucleotides labeled each cDNA. TCRdb processed the 5' RACE reads anew with MiXCR; each CDR3 protein has one entry. In the table there are hundreds of thousands of distinct CDR3 sequences, over 40% of which are singletons.

This sequence was found in an elderly woman in good health. The material sequenced was blood. The gene calls are TRBV7-2 and TRBJ2-6, with D unclear. CDR3 loop: CASSLGRLGANVLTF. The CDR3 DNA reads as TGTGCCAGCAGCTTAGGAAGGTTGGGGGCCAACGTCCTGACTTTC. The full variable domain, its missing parts supplied by reference TRBV7-2 and TRBJ2-6, is GAGVSQSPSNKVTEKGKDVELRCDPISGHTALYWYRQSLGQGLEFLIYFQGNSAPDKSGLPSDRFSAERTGGSVSTLTIQRTQQEDSAVYLCASSLGRLGANVLTFGAGSRLTVL.